This TCR beta chain was observed in a study of blood T cell repertoires in COVID-19. Study information: Whether acute or convalescent, the COVID-19 samples came from the United States, Italy and Spain. Sources were T cells, B-cell-depleted T cells, or PBMCs; the material itself was cDNA or gDNA.

The germline V and J ends were trimmed by 5 bases and 4 bases, with 8 bases remaining between them. CDR3 size: 12 residues. Methods used by the authors: Counts of nucleated cells, estimated from reference gene primer amplification, were obtained. This table comes from immunoSEQ multiplex PCR, and its TCRdb copy is limited to in-frame clones, with some not included. Clone size and the V and J calls come from that table; the DNA yielded D and trimming. The data contain 150,000 to 200,000 clones, 70% to 90% of them singletons. The clonotype originates from a man between 18 and 29 years old who had recovered from COVID-19. The J gene is TRBJ1-2, the V gene TRBV12-3 or TRBV12-4, with D unclear. Source material: peripheral blood. The CDR3, as DNA: TGTGCCAGCAGTAGTGAGTCCTATGGCTACACCTTC. Encoded protein: CASSSESYGYTF.